This T cell receptor beta chain was identified during a study of cytomegalovirus exposure and HLA in healthy donors. Concerning this clone itself: Its antigen is unidentified.

The CDR3 extends over 14 amino acids. The germline V gene encodes CDR1 SGHVS and CDR2 FQNEAQ. Whole-study findings and limits: TRBV6-2, TRBV6-3 and other indistinguishable V segments were excluded.

Primers included in the PCR were 60 Vbeta and 13 Jbeta primers. Sequenced by immunoSEQ multiplex PCR; TCRdb stores in-frame clones only, minus some. This table holds a few hundred thousand clones, approximately 81% found once. The rearrangement uses TRBV7-8 and TRBJ2-5; 10 positions match TRBD1. The DNA end is more similar to TRBJ2-7, so the J call may be wrong. This TCR came from a woman aged 60-75 years in good health and CMV-seropositive. Material: PBMCs. The CDR3 DNA is TGTGCCAGCAGCCGCCCGGGACAGGGGTACGAGCAGTACTTC. Translated, it gives CASSRPGQGYEQYF.